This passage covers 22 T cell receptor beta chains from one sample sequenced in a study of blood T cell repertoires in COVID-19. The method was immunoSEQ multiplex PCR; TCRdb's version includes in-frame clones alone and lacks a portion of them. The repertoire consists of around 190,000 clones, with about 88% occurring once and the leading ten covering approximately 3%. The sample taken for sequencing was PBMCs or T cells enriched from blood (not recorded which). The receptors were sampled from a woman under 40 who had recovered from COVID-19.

The CDR3 sequence: CASSPAENTEAFF. CDR3 coding DNA: TGTGCCAGCTCACCGGCAGAGAACACTGAAGCTTTCTTT. The genes are TRBV18 and TRBJ1-1; D is ambiguous. V was clipped by 3 bases and J by 1 base, with 6 bases between them. Germline CDR1 is KGHSH and CDR2 is LQKENI. The CDR3 extends over 13 amino acids.

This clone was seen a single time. DNA for the CDR3: TGTGCCAGCAGCGCCCGACTAGCGGGAGGGATGAACATTCAGTACTTC. This codes for CASSARLAGGMNIQYF. V is TRBV7-2 and J is TRBJ2-4; 14 nucleotides match TRBD2. Losses at the gene ends were 5 bases for V and 7 bases for J; bases not matched to a gene: 7. CDR1 and CDR2 (germline): SGHTA, FQGNSA. CDR3 length: 16 amino acids.

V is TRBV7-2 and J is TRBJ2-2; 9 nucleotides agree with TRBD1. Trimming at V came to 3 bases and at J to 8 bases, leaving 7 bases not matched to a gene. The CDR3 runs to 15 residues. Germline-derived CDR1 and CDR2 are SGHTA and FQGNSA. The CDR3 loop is CASSLAQGAGGELFF. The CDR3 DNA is TGTGCCAGCAGCTTGGCACAGGGGGCAGGAGGGGAGCTGTTTTTT. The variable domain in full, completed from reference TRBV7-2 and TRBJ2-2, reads GAGVSQSPSNKVTEKGKDVELRCDPISGHTALYWYRQSLGQGLEFLIYFQGNSAPDKSGLPSDRFSAERTGGSVSTLTIQRTQQEDSAVYLCASSLAQGAGGELFFGEGSRLTVL.

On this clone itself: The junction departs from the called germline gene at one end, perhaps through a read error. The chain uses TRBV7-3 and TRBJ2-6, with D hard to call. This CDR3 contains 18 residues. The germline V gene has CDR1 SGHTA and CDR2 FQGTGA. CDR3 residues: CASSVTPSTGSGANVLTF. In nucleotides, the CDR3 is TGTGCCAGCAGCGTAACCCCTTCTACCGGGTCTGGGGCCAACGTCCTGACTTTC.

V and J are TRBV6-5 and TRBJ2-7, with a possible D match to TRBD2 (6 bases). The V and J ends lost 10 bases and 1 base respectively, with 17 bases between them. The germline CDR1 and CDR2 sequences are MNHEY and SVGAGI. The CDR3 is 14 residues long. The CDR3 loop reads CATRRDFSSYEQYF. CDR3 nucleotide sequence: TGTGCCACCCGCCGGGACTTCTCATCCTACGAGCAGTACTTC.

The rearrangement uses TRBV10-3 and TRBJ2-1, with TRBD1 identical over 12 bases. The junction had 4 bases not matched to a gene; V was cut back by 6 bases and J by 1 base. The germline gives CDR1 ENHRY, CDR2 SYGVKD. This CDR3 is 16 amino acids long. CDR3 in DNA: TGTGCCATCAGCCCGGGACAGGGGGCGTCCTACAATGAGCAGTTCTTC. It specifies CAISPGQGASYNEQFF.

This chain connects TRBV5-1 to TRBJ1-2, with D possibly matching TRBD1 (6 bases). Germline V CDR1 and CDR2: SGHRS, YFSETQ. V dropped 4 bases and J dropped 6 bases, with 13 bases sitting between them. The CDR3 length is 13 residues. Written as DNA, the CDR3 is TGCGCCAGCAGCCGACAGGAAAACAATGGCTACACCTTC. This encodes CASSRQENNGYTF.

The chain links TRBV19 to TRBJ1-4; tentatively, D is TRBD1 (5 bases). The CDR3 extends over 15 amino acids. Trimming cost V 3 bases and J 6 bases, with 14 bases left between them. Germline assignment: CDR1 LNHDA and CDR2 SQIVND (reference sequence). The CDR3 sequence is CASSIWGDSDEKLFF. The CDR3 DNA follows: TGTGCCAGTAGTATTTGGGGGGATTCAGATGAAAAACTGTTTTTT.

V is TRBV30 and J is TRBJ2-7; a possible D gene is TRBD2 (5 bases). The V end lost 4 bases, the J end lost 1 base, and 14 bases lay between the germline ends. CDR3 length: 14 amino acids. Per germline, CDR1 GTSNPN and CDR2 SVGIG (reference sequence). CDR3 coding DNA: TGTGCCTGGAAACGAGACTATCTTTCCTACGAGCAGTACTTC. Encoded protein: CAWKRDYLSYEQYF.

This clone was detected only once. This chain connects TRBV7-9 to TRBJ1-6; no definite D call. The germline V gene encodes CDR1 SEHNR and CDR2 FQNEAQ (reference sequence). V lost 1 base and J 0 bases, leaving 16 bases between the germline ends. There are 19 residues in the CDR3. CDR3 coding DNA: TGTGCCAGCAGCTTAGGGTCAGTAGGCGGAAGCTCCTATAATTCACCCCTCCACTTT. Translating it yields CASSLGSVGGSSYNSPLHF.

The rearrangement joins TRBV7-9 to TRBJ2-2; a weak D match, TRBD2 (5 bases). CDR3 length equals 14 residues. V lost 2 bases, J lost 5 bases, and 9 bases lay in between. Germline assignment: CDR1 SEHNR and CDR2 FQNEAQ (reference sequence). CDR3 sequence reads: CASSLIRGTGELFF. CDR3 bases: TGTGCCAGCAGCTTAATACGGGGAACCGGGGAGCTGTTTTTT.

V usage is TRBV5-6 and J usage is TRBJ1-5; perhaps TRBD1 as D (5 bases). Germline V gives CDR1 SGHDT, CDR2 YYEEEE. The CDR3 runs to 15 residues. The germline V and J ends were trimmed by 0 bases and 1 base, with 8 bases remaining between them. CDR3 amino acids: CASSLGGASNQPQHF. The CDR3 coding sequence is TGTGCCAGCAGCTTGGGTGGGGCAAGCAATCAGCCCCAGCATTTT.

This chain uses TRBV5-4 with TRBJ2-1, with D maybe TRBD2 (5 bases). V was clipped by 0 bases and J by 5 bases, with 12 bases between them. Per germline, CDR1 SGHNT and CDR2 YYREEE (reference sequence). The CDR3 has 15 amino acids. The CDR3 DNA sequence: TGTGCCAGCAGCTTGGACGGGGTGGACGACAATGAGCAGTTCTTC. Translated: CASSLDGVDDNEQFF.

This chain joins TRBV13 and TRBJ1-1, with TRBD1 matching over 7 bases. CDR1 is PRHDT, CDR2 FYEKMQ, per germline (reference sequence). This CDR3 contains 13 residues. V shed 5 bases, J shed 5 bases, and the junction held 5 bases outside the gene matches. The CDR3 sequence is CASSLSRGTEAFF. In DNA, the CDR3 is TGTGCCAGCAGCCTTAGCAGGGGGACTGAAGCTTTCTTT. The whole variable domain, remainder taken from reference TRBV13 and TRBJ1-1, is AAGVIQSPRHLIKEKRETATLKCYPIPRHDTVYWYQQGPGQDPQFLISFYEKMQSDKGSIPDRFSAQQFSDYHSELNMSSLELGDSALYFCASSLSRGTEAFFGQGTRLTVV.

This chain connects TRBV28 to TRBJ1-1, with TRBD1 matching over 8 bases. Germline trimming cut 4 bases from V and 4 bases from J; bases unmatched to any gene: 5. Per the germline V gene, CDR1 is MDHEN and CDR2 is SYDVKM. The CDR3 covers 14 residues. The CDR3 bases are TGTGCCAGCAGTTCTCTGACAGGGGCCACTGAAGCTTTCTTT. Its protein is CASSSLTGATEAFF. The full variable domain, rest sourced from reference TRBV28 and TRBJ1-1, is DVKVTQSSRYLVKRTGEKVFLECVQDMDHENMFWYRQDPGLGLRLIYFSYDVKMKEKGDIPEGYSVSREKKERFSLILESASTNQTSMYLCASSSLTGATEAFFGQGTRLTVV.

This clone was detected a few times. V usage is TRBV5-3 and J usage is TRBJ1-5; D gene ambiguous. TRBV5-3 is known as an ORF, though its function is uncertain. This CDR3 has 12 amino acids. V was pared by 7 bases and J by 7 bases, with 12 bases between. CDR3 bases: TGTGCCAGAGAGGCTTTAGGACAGCCCCAGCATTTT. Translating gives CAREALGQPQHF.

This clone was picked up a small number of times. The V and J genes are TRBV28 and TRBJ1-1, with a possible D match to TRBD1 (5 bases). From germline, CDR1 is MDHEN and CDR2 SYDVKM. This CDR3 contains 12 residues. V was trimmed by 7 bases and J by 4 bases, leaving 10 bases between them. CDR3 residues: CASTGFTTEAFF. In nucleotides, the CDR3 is TGTGCCAGCACAGGGTTTACCACTGAAGCTTTCTTT.

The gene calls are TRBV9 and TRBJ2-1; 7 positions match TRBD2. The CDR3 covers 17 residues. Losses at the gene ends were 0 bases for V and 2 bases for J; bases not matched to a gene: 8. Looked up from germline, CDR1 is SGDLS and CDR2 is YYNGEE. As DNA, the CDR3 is TGTGCCAGCAGCGTAGCCCCTGCGGGAGTCGCCTACAATGAGCAGTTCTTC. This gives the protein CASSVAPAGVAYNEQFF.

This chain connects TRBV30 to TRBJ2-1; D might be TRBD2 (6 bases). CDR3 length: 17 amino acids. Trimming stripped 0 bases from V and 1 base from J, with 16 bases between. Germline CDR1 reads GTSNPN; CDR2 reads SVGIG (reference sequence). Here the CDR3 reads CAWSVGGASLSYNEQFF. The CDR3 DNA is TGTGCCTGGAGTGTAGGAGGGGCTTCGTTGTCCTACAATGAGCAGTTCTTC. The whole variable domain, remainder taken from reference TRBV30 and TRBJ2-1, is SQTIHQWPATLVQPVGSPLSLECTVEGTSNPNLYWYRQAAGRGLQLLFYSVGIGQISSEVPQNLSASRPQDRQFILSSKKLLLSDSGFYLCAWSVGGASLSYNEQFFGPGTRLTVL.

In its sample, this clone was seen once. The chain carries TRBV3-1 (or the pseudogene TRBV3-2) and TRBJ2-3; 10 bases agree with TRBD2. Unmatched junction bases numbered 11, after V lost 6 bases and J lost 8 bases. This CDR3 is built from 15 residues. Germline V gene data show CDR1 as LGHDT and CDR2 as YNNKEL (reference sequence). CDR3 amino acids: CASSLLAGEPPTQYF. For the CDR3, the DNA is TGTGCCAGCAGTCTTCTAGCGGGGGAACCCCCTACGCAGTATTTT.

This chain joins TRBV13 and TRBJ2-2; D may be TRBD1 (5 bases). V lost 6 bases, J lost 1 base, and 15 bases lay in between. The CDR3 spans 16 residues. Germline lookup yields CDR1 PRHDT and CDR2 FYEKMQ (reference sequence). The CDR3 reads CASRFGGQGNTGELFF. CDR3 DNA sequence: TGTGCCAGCAGATTTGGCGGTCAGGGGAACACCGGGGAGCTGTTTTTT.

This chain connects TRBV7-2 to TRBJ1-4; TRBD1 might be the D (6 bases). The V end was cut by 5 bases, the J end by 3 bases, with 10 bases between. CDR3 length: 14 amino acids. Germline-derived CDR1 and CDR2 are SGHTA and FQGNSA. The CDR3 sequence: CASSATGPNEKLFF. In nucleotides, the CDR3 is TGTGCCAGCAGCGCGACAGGTCCTAATGAAAAACTGTTTTTT.